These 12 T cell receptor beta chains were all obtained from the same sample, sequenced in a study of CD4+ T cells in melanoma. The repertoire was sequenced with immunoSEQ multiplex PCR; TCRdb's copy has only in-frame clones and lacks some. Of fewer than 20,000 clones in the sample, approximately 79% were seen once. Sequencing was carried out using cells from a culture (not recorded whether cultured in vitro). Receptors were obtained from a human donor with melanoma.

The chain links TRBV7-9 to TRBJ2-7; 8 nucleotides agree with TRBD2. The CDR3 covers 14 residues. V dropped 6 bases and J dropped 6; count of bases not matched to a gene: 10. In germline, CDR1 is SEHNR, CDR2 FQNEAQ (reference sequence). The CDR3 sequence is CASSFTGGGSEQYF. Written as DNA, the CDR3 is TGTGCCAGCAGTTTTACTGGCGGGGGGTCCGAGCAGTACTTC. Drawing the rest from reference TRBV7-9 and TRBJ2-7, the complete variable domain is DTGVSQNPRHKITKRGQNVTFRCDPISEHNRLYWYRQTLGQGPEFLTYFQNEAQLEKSRLLSDRFSAERPKGSFSTLEIQRTEQGDSAMYLCASSFTGGGSEQYFGPGTRLTVT.

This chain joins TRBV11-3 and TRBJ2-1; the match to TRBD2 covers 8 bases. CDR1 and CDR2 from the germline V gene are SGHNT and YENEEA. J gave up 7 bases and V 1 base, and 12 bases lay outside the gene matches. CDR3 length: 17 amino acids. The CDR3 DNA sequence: TGTGCCAGCAGCTTAGGCTTTCTGCCGGGGGGGCAAAATGAGCAGTTCTTC. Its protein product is CASSLGFLPGGQNEQFF.

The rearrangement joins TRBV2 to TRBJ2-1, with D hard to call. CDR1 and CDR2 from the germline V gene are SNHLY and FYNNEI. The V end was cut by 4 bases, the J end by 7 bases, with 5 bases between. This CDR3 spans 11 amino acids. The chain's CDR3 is CASSVGNEQFF. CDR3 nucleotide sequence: TGTGCCAGCAGTGTTGGTAATGAGCAGTTCTTC.

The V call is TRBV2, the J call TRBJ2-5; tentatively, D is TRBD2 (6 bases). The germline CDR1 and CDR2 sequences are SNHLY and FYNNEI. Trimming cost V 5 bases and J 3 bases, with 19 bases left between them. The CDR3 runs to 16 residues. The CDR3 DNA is TGTGCCAGCAGTTCAAGACTAGGAGAGGCCGAAGAGACCCAGTACTTC. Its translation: CASSSRLGEAEETQYF.

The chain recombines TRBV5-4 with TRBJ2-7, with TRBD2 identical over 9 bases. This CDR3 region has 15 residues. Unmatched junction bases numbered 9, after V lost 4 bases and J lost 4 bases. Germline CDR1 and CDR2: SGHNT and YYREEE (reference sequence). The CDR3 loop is CASSVTGTSTYEQYF. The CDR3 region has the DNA TGTGCCAGCAGCGTAACCGGGACTAGCACTTACGAGCAGTACTTC.

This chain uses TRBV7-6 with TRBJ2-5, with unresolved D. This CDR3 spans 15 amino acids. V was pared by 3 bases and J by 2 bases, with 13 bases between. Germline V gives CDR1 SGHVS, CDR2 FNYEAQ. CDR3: CASSLSRNSQETQYF. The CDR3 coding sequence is TGTGCCAGCAGCTTGAGTAGGAATTCACAAGAGACCCAGTACTTC.

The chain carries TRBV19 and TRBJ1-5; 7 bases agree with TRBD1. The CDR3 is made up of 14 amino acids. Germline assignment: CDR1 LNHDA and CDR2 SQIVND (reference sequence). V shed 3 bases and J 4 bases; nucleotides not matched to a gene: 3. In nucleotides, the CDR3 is TGTGCCAGTAGTATGGACAGGCAAAATCAGCCCCAGCATTTT. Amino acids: CASSMDRQNQPQHF.

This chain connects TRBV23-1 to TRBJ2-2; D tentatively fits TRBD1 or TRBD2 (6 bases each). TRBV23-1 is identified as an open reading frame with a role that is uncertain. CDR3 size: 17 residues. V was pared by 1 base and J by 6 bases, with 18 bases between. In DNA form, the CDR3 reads TGCGCCAGCAGTCAATTAGATTCTGGGGGGCAGTCCGGGGAGCTGTTTTTT. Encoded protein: CASSQLDSGGQSGELFF.

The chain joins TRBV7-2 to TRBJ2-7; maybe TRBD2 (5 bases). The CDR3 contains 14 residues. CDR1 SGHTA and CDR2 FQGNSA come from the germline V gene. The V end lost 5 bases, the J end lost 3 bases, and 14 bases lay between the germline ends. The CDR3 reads CASSPRTGLYEQYF. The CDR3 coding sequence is TGTGCCAGCAGCCCCCGGACTGGGCTCTACGAGCAGTACTTC. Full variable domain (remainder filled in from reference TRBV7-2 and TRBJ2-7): GAGVSQSPSNKVTEKGKDVELRCDPISGHTALYWYRQSLGQGLEFLIYFQGNSAPDKSGLPSDRFSAERTGGSVSTLTIQRTQQEDSAVYLCASSPRTGLYEQYFGPGTRLTVT.

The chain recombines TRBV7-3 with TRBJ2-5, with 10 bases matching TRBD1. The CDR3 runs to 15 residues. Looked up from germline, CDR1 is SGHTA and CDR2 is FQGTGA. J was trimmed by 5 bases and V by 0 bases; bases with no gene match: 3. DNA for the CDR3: TGTGCCAGCAGCTTAACGGGACAGGGGTCCGAGACCCAGTACTTC. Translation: CASSLTGQGSETQYF.

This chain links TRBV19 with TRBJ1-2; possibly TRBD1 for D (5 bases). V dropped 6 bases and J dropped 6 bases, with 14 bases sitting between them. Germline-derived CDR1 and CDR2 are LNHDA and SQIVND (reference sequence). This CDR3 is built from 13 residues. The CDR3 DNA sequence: TGTGCCAGTAGACAGCAGGTGGGGGATGGCTACACCTTC. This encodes CASRQQVGDGYTF.

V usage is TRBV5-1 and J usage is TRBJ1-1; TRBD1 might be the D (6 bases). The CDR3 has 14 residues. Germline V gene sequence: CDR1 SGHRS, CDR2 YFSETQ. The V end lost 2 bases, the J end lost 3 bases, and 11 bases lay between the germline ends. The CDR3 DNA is TGCGCCAGCAGCTTATCAGGGGTAGACACTGAAGCTTTCTTT. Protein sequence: CASSLSGVDTEAFF.